Shown below are 17 T cell receptor beta chains from a single sample sequenced in a study of PD-L1 blockade in urothelial cancer. Here immunoSEQ multiplex PCR was the method, and the copy in TCRdb shows in-frame clones only, minus some. Of tens of thousands of clones listed, 80% to 85% are singletons. Here the sequenced sample was PBMCs, taken around atezolizumab (anti-PD-L1) treatment. These receptors were obtained from a man in his 70s with urothelial cancer.

V usage is TRBV7-9 and J usage is TRBJ2-2, with 8 bases matching TRBD2. CDR3 length: 15 amino acids. Per the germline V gene, CDR1 is SEHNR and CDR2 is FQNEAQ (reference sequence). V trimming: 1 base; J trimming: 5 bases; junction bases outside the gene matches: 3. The CDR3 reads CASSLGGRLTGELFF. CDR3 DNA sequence: TGTGCCAGCAGCTTAGGCGGGAGGCTTACCGGGGAGCTGTTTTTT.

V and J are TRBV19 and TRBJ2-1; 8 bases fit TRBD2. The V gene's germline CDR1 is LNHDA and CDR2 SQIVND (reference sequence). The CDR3 sequence is 14 residues long. Losses at the gene ends were 6 bases for V and 9 bases for J; bases not matched to a gene: 10. As DNA, the CDR3 is TGTGCCAGTAGCGTGTCGACTAGCGCCAGTGAGCAGTTCTTC. It yields the protein CASSVSTSASEQFF.

The chain links TRBV7-9 to TRBJ1-1, with 9 bases fitting TRBD1. V lost 8 bases to trimming and J lost 2 bases; unmatched junction nucleotides: 6. Germline assignment: CDR1 SEHNR and CDR2 FQNEAQ (reference sequence). The CDR3 is 14 residues long. Here the CDR3 reads CASLLGQGNTEAFF. DNA for the CDR3: TGTGCCAGCCTTTTGGGACAGGGAAACACTGAAGCTTTCTTT.

The chain joins TRBV2 to TRBJ2-7, with D unresolved. The CDR3 extends over 12 amino acids. From germline, CDR1 is SNHLY and CDR2 FYNNEI. V dropped 6 bases and J dropped 7 bases, with 13 bases sitting between them. Here the CDR3 DNA reads TGTGCCAGCAGATACGCTCGACAAGAGCAGTACTTC. This translates into CASRYARQEQYF.

V and J are TRBV2 and TRBJ2-1, with 10 bases aligning to TRBD2. The CDR3 contains 13 residues. Germline CDR1 and CDR2: SNHLY and FYNNEI. The V gene end was trimmed by 8 bases and the J gene end by 4 bases; junction bases not matched to a gene: 2. This CDR3 is CASSTSGYNEQFF. In nucleotides, the CDR3 is TGTGCCAGCTCGACTAGCGGGTACAATGAGCAGTTCTTC. Drawing the rest from reference TRBV2 and TRBJ2-1, the complete variable domain is EPEVTQTPSHQVTQMGQEVILRCVPISNHLYFYWYRQILGQKVEFLVSFYNNEISEKSEIFDDQFSVERPDGSNFTLKIRSTKLEDSAMYFCASSTSGYNEQFFGPGTRLTVL.

This rearrangement joins TRBV6-5 to TRBJ2-3; 11 nucleotides line up with TRBD2. The CDR3 contains 14 residues. Germline CDR1 and CDR2: MNHEY and SVGAGI. Unmatched junction bases numbered 5, after V lost 9 bases and J lost 3 bases. CDR3 amino acids: CASYSGRGTDTQYF. CDR3 bases: TGTGCCAGTTATAGCGGGAGGGGGACAGATACGCAGTATTTT.

The chain links TRBV5-3 to TRBJ2-3; no reliable D call. TRBV5-3 is an ORF, and what it does is uncertain. This CDR3 contains 17 residues. V was clipped by 1 base and J by 5 bases, with 20 bases between them. CDR3 residues: CARSLLQDRIVGDTQYF. For the CDR3, the DNA is TGTGCCAGAAGCTTGCTTCAGGATAGGATTGTAGGAGATACGCAGTATTTT.

The genes are TRBV9 and TRBJ2-7, with 7 bases identical to TRBD2. Losses at the gene ends were 0 bases for V and 2 bases for J; bases not matched to a gene: 5. Germline values: CDR1 SGDLS, CDR2 YYNGEE. The CDR3 is 15 amino acids. DNA of the CDR3: TGTGCCAGCAGCGTAGGTGGCGGGAGTCCCTACGAGCAGTACTTC. It encodes CASSVGGGSPYEQYF.

This sequence joins TRBV28 and TRBJ2-7; 9 bases line up with TRBD1. This CDR3 comprises 14 residues. With V trimmed by 5 bases and J by 6 bases, 8 bases remained unmatched. Germline V gives CDR1 MDHEN, CDR2 SYDVKM. The CDR3: CASSQMTGGGEQYF. In DNA form, the CDR3 reads TGTGCCAGCAGTCAGATGACAGGGGGAGGCGAGCAGTACTTC.

This clone has just a few counts. The chain employs TRBV6-4 and TRBJ2-3, with D possibly being TRBD2 (6 bases). The CDR3 is 13 residues long. Trimming stripped 4 bases from V and 7 bases from J, with 12 bases between. Germline V gives CDR1 MRHNA, CDR2 SNTAGT. CDR3 sequence: CASSAGSHYTQYF. CDR3 bases: TGTGCCAGCAGTGCCGGGAGTCATTATACGCAGTATTTT.

This rearrangement joins TRBV5-6 to TRBJ2-3; 10 bases map to TRBD2. V was clipped by 7 bases and J by 4 bases; unmatched bases: 9. CDR1 and CDR2 (germline): SGHDT, YYEEEE. The CDR3 is 15 amino acids. The CDR3 DNA reads TGTGCCAGCGGCCAAGCGGGAGGGGTGGCAGATACGCAGTATTTT. Its translation: CASGQAGGVADTQYF.

The chain uses TRBV28 and TRBJ1-2, with 8 positions matching TRBD1. Per germline, CDR1 MDHEN and CDR2 SYDVKM. The length of the CDR3 is 13 residues. V shed 6 bases and J 4 bases; nucleotides not matched to a gene: 4. The CDR3: CASRVDRGYGYTF. The CDR3 DNA is TGTGCCAGCAGGGTAGACAGGGGCTATGGCTACACCTTC.

The rearrangement uses TRBV9 and TRBJ2-1, with TRBD2 identical over 12 bases. Per germline, CDR1 SGDLS and CDR2 YYNGEE. The trim removed 0 bases at V and 12 bases at J, leaving 10 bases unmatched. CDR3 length equals 16 residues. CDR3 in amino acids: CASSVEGTSGSQGQFF. As DNA, the CDR3 is TGTGCCAGCAGCGTAGAAGGGACTAGCGGGTCCCAGGGGCAGTTCTTC.

The V gene is TRBV6-5, the J gene TRBJ2-7, with 8 bases identical to TRBD2. Germline assignment: CDR1 MNHEY and CDR2 SVGAGI. Unmatched junction bases numbered 6, after V lost 6 bases and J lost 5 bases. The CDR3 is made up of 13 amino acids. CDR3 loop: CASRRTSLNEQYF. The CDR3 nucleotides read TGTGCCAGCAGGCGGACTAGCCTCAACGAGCAGTACTTC.

This chain uses TRBV11-2 with TRBJ2-7; 11 nucleotides line up with TRBD2. Germline assignment: CDR1 SGHAT and CDR2 FQNNGV. The CDR3 has 15 residues. Germline trimming cut 6 bases from V and 2 bases from J; bases unmatched to any gene: 6. CDR3 loop: CASRPGLAETYEQYF. Here the CDR3 DNA reads TGTGCCAGCAGACCGGGACTAGCGGAAACCTACGAGCAGTACTTC. Looking up the rest from reference TRBV11-2 and TRBJ2-7 gives the full variable domain: EAGVAQSPRYKIIEKRQSVAFWCNPISGHATLYWYQQILGQGPKLLIQFQNNGVVDDSQLPKDRFSAERLKGVDSTLKIQPAKLEDSAVYLCASRPGLAETYEQYFGPGTRLTVT.

The chain employs TRBV5-6 and TRBJ2-7; 13 nucleotides line up with TRBD2. The junction had 10 bases not matched to a gene; V was cut back by 4 bases and J by 6 bases. There are 16 residues in the CDR3. The germline CDR1 and CDR2 sequences are SGHDT and YYEEEE. The CDR3 loop reads CASSHTGLAGETEQYF. CDR3 nucleotides: TGTGCCAGCAGCCATACAGGACTAGCGGGAGAAACCGAGCAGTACTTC.

The chain recombines TRBV7-2 with TRBJ2-3, with 14 bases aligning to TRBD2. The CDR3 loop spans 18 amino acids. Germline-derived CDR1 and CDR2 are SGHTA and FQGNSA. Unmatched junction bases numbered 7, after V lost 5 bases and J lost 0 bases. Here the CDR3 DNA reads TGTGCCAGCAGCATCCGACTAGCGGGAGGGCTTAGCACAGATACGCAGTATTTT. Protein: CASSIRLAGGLSTDTQYF.